This TCR beta chain was found in a study of response to subunit inactivated influenza vaccine. There are a few counts of this clonotype. The CDR3 is made up of 16 amino acids. Trimming took 6 bases from V and 2 from J, leaving 20 bases between them. From germline, CDR1 is LNHDA and CDR2 SQIVND (reference sequence). Each CDR3 protein gets one entry after TCRdb re-called the RT-PCR reads with MiXCR. The data show hundreds of thousands of distinct CDR3 sequences, approximately 10% seen once. J is TRBJ2-7 and V is TRBV19, with D perhaps TRBD1 (5 bases). The sample in question was PBMCs from blood, obtained on the day of vaccination. The source is a man between 50 and 59 years old who received an inactivated influenza vaccine. The CDR3 DNA sequence: TGTGCCAGTAGGATTTCGGCGGCAGGGATTGCCTACGAGCAGTACTTC. Protein product: CASRISAAGIAYEQYF.